The rows below give T cell receptor beta chains drawn from one sample of a study of shared clonotypes between healthy human individuals. Using immunoSEQ multiplex PCR, the repertoire was profiled, and TCRdb retains in-frame clones only, with some absent. The sample lists roughly 1,100,000 clones; about 75% were seen once. The sample consisted of memory CD4+ T cells sorted from blood. These receptors came from a man aged 18 to 29 in good health. Each CDR3 is given with its conserved first and last residue. A D gene is named only where the DNA matches it firmly. Size tells how often a clone was seen (once, few, many) or the class of an expanded clone, and some rows leave it out.

clone size	D gene	V gene	CDR3 length	J gene	CDR3 protein	CDR3 DNA
-	TRBD1	TRBV6-6	14	TRBJ1-1	CASSLGTGGTEAFF	TGTGCCAGCAGTTTGGGGACAGGGGGCACTGAAGCTTTCTTT
-	TRBD1	TRBV9	15	TRBJ1-4	CASSPHRQGVGKLFF	TGTGCCAGCAGCCCCCATCGACAGGGAGTCGGAAAACTGTTTTTT
-	TRBD1	TRBV6-5	15	TRBJ2-7	CASSLTGMSSYEQYF	TGTGCCAGCAGTCTGACAGGGATGAGCTCCTACGAGCAGTACTTC
-	TRBD1	TRBV7-3	17	TRBJ2-5	CASSAQGGQGPQETQYF	TGTGCCAGCAGCGCCCAAGGGGGACAGGGACCACAAGAGACCCAGTACTTC
once	-	TRBV15	16	TRBJ1-4	CATSRDGKTQNEKLFF	TGTGCCACCAGCAGAGATGGTAAAACCCAAAATGAAAAACTGTTTTTT
-	-	TRBV27	15	TRBJ2-7	CASSLGDSRPYEQYF	TGTGCCAGCAGTTTAGGGGACTCCCGACCCTACGAGCAGTACTTC
-	-	TRBV9	18	TRBJ2-1	CASSPGRGTTVSYNEQFF	TGTGCCAGCAGCCCCGGTCGCGGCACGACTGTATCCTACAATGAGCAGTTCTTC
-	-	TRBV6-6	15	TRBJ2-2	CASSYSSSGTGELFF	TGTGCCAGCAGTTACTCAAGCTCGGGGACCGGGGAGCTGTTTTTT
-	-	TRBV6-6	14	TRBJ2-3	CATHPQGGTDTQYF	TGTGCCACACATCCCCAGGGAGGCACAGATACGCAGTATTTT
-	-	TRBV5-1	13	TRBJ2-3	CASSLEGADTQYF	TGCGCCAGCAGCTTAGAGGGGGCAGATACGCAGTATTTT
-	-	TRBV4-1	15	TRBJ2-2	CASSAFLQSTGELFF	TGCGCCAGCAGCGCCTTTTTACAGTCCACCGGGGAGCTGTTTTTT
-	TRBD1	TRBV6-1	15	TRBJ1-2	CASSEGTTGVYGYTF	TGTGCCAGCAGTGAGGGAACGACAGGGGTCTATGGCTACACCTTC
once	-	TRBV4-2	16	TRBJ2-7	CASSQEVRGRTYEQYF	TGTGCCAGCAGCCAAGAGGTCCGGGGGCGCACCTACGAGCAGTACTTC
-	-	TRBV21-1	16	TRBJ1-2	CASSKDSEGHIDGYTF	TGTGCCAGCAGCAAAGACTCTGAGGGGCACATTGATGGCTACACCTTC
few	-	TRBV5-6	13	TRBJ2-7	CASSLRHAYEQYF	TGTGCCAGCAGCTTGCGACATGCTTACGAGCAGTACTTC
-	-	TRBV19	13	TRBJ1-2	CASSSFNYGSYTF	TGTGCCAGTAGTAGCTTCAATTATGGGAGCTACACCTTC
once	-	TRBV5-1	17	TRBJ1-5	CASSLGLAGGSNQPQHF	TGCGCCAGCAGCTTGGGTCTGGCAGGTGGGAGCAATCAGCCCCAGCATTTT
-	-	TRBV11-2	12	TRBJ2-5	CASSLVRETQYF	TGTGCCAGCAGCTTAGTGAGGGAGACCCAGTACTTC
-	-	TRBV6-6	14	TRBJ2-3	CASSIAQGGDTQYF	TGTGCCAGCAGCATAGCCCAGGGGGGGGATACGCAGTATTTT
-	-	TRBV6-6	13	TRBJ1-2	CASRSGLGSGYTF	TGTGCCAGCAGGTCCGGCCTCGGTTCCGGCTACACCTTC